There are a few counts of the clone carrying this T cell receptor (beta chain). The sample originates from a study of beta chain features in type 1 diabetes. Expressed TCRB transcripts were sequenced after all isolated RNA was converted to cDNA. Sequencing was performed with immunoSEQ multiplex PCR; in TCRdb, only in-frame clones are kept and a portion is missing. The sample lists 150,000 to 170,000 clones, approximately 8.1% occurring once. V was pared by 4 bases and J by 2 bases, with 8 bases between. CDR1 is SNHLY, CDR2 FYNNEI, per germline. This CDR3 is 13 amino acids long. This clonotype was obtained from a man aged 18-30 years in good health. Sample: central memory CD4+ T cells from blood. The chain recombines TRBV2 with TRBJ2-5, with D unclear. CDR3 coding DNA: TGTGCCAGCAGTGTTTCCCCACAAGAGACCCAGTACTTC. Its translation: CASSVSPQETQYF.